The subject of this entry is one TCR beta chain. Its target is unknown. The data stem from a study of cytomegalovirus exposure and HLA in healthy donors. Study-level points and caveats: A few of the chains that were CMV-associated were confirmed in vitro to be specific for CMV antigens.

PCR amplification relied on 60 Vbeta primers (plus 13 Jbeta primers). Measured with immunoSEQ multiplex PCR; TCRdb has only the in-frame clones, and not every one. The sample yields 75,000 to 80,000 clones, around 81% seen once. The ends lost 8 bases at V and 4 bases at J; junction bases unmatched: 8. The germline V gene encodes CDR1 KGHSH and CDR2 LQKENI. The CDR3 runs to 14 residues. This sequence was found in a man between 35 and 55 years old in good health and CMV-seronegative. Sample: PBMCs. The chain carries TRBV18 and TRBJ1-1, with 9 bases aligning to TRBD1. The CDR3 DNA reads as TGTGCCAGCCTTACAGGGGGCGCGGGCACTGAAGCTTTCTTT. Its protein is CASLTGGAGTEAFF.